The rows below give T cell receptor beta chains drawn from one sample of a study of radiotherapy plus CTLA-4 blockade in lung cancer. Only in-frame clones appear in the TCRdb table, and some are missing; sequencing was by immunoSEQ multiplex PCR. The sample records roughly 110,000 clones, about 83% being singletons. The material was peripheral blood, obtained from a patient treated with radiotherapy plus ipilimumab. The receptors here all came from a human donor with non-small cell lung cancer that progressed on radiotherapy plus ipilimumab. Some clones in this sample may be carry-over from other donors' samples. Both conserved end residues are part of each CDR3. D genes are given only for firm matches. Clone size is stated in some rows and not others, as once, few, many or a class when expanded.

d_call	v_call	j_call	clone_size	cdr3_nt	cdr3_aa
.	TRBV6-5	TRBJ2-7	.	TGTGCCAGCAGTTACTCGATACACTACGAGCAGTACTTC	CASSYSIHYEQYF
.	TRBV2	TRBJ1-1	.	TGTGCCAGCAGGGGGAGCTTGGGCACTGAAGCTTTCTTT	CASRGSLGTEAFF
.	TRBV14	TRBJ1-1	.	TGTGCCAGCAGCCAAGTTCTGACCAGTAGGGGTTACACTGAAGCTTTCTTT	CASSQVLTSRGYTEAFF
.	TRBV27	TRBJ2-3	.	TGTGCCAGCAGTTTAAGACTTCGGTGGCCCACAGATACGCAGTATTTT	CASSLRLRWPTDTQYF
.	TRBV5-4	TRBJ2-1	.	TGTGCCAGCACCCTTGACAACGGCCGAGATGAGCAGTTCTTC	CASTLDNGRDEQFF
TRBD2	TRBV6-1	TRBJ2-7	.	TGTGCCAGCAGTCGAACCGGACTAGTCTTCGAGCAGTACTTC	CASSRTGLVFEQYF
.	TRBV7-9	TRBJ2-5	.	TGTGCCAGCAGCTCCTGGGATCTACAAGAGACCCAGTACTTC	CASSSWDLQETQYF
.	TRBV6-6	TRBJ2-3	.	TGTGCCAGCAGTTACGGGTTACCCACAGATACGCAGTATTTT	CASSYGLPTDTQYF
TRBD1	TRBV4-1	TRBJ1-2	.	TGCGCCAGCAGCCAAAGCTCTTGGGACAGGGTTTTAGGCTACACCTTC	CASSQSSWDRVLGYTF
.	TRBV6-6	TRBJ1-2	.	TGTGCCAGCAGTCCACCATCCAGACGGCCCTGGGGCTACACCTTC	CASSPPSRRPWGYTF
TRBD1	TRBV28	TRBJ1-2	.	TGTGCCAGCAGTTTACCAGGACAGGCCGCTGAGGTTGGCTACACCTTC	CASSLPGQAAEVGYTF
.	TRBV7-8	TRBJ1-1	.	TGTGCCAGCAGCTTAGAGGTTGAAGCTTTCTTT	CASSLEVEAFF
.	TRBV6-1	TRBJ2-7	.	TGTGCCAGCAGTGAAGGGATAGGATACGAGCAGTACTTC	CASSEGIGYEQYF
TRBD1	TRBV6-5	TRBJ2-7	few	TGTGCCAGCAGTTACTCGACAGGGGAGATCTACGAGCAGTACTTC	CASSYSTGEIYEQYF
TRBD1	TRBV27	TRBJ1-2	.	TGTGCCAGCAGTTCCACCGGGACAGGGACCGGCTACACCTTC	CASSSTGTGTGYTF
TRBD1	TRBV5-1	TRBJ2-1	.	TGCGCCAGCAGCTTGATGACAGGGGGATCCTACAATGAGCAGTTCTTC	CASSLMTGGSYNEQFF
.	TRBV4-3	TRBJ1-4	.	TGCGCCAGCAGCCAAGATCTCCCATATAACCGGGAAGAAAAACTGTTTTTT	CASSQDLPYNREEKLFF
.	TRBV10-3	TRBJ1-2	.	TGTGCCATCAGTGAGGCACAGAGGAACTATGGCTACACCTTC	CAISEAQRNYGYTF
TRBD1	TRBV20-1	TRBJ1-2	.	TGCAGTGCCACCAGGGGGGGCTACACCTTC	CSATRGGYTF
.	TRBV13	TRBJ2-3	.	TGTGCCAGCAGCTTAGGCCCGGGGCCCACAGATACGCAGTATTTT	CASSLGPGPTDTQYF
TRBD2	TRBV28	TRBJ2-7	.	TGTGCCAGCAGTACGGGACTAGCGGGGATTTACGAGCAGTACTTC	CASSTGLAGIYEQYF
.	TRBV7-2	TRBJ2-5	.	TGTGCCAGCAGCTTAGGGAGCCCCGGGGCCCAGTACTTC	CASSLGSPGAQYF
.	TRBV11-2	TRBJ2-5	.	TGTGCCAGCAGCGACACCCCCGGGAGCCAAGAGACCCAGTACTTC	CASSDTPGSQETQYF
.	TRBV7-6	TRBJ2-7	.	TGTGCCAGCAGCTTAGCCGGAGGGGGCAGGGACTACGAGCAGTACTTC	CASSLAGGGRDYEQYF
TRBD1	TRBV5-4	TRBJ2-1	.	TGTGCCAGCAGCTCGGGCCAGGACAGGGAGCAGTTCTTC	CASSSGQDREQFF
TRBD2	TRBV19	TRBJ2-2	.	TGTGCCAGTAGTACCGTCTCGGGGGGAAGACTTACCGGGGAGCTGTTTTTT	CASSTVSGGRLTGELFF
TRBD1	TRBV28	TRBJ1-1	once	TGTGCCAGCAGTTTAGTGGTAGGGACAGGGAACACTGAAGCTTTCTTT	CASSLVVGTGNTEAFF
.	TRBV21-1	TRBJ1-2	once	TGTGCCAGCAGCAGGCGGGACACCATTAACTATGGCTACACCTTC	CASSRRDTINYGYTF
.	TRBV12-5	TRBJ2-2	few	TGTGCTAGTCAGCCACTGAACACCGGGGAGCTGTTTTTT	CASQPLNTGELFF
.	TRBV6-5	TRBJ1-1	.	TGTGCCAGCAGTTCTACCACTGAAGCTTTCTTT	CASSSTTEAFF
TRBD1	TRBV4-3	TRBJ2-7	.	TGCGCCAGCAGCCAAGTAGGGACAGGACTCTACGAGCAGTACTTC	CASSQVGTGLYEQYF
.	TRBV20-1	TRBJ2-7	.	TGCAGTGAGGCGGGAATTTACGAGCAGTACTTC	CSEAGIYEQYF